This TCR beta chain was sequenced for a study of PD-1 blockade in classical Hodgkin lymphoma. This CDR3 is built from 13 residues. Germline V gives CDR1 ENHRY, CDR2 SYGVKD. V gave up 6 bases and J gave up 5 bases, with 13 bases separating them. Every patient had relapsed following autologous stem cell transplantation, and cohorts differed in brentuximab vedotin exposure. Clones were read by immunoSEQ multiplex PCR, and TCRdb kept only the in-frame ones, dropping some. The sample has tens of thousands of clones, roughly 91% seen once. This receptor was obtained from a human donor with classical Hodgkin lymphoma. Here the sequenced sample was peripheral blood mononuclear cells (PBMCs), taken at baseline. This chain uses TRBV10-3 with TRBJ1-2; possibly TRBD1 for D (5 bases). CDR3 sequence: CAIRIDRVYGYTF. In nucleotides, the CDR3 is TGTGCCATCAGGATAGACAGAGTGTATGGCTACACCTTC.